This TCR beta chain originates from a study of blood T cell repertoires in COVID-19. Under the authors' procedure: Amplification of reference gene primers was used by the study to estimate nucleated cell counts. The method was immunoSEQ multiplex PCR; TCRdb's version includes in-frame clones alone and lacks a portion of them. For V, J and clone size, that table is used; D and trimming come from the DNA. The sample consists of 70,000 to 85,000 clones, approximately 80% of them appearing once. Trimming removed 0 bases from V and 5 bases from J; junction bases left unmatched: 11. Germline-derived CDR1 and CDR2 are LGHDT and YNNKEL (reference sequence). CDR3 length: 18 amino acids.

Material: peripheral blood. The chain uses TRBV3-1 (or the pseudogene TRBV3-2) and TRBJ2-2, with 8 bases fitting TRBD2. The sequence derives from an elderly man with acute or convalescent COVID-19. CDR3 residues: CASSQEGLAGGGTGELFF. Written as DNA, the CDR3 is TGTGCCAGCAGCCAAGAGGGACTGGCGGGGGGCGGGACCGGGGAGCTGTTTTTT.